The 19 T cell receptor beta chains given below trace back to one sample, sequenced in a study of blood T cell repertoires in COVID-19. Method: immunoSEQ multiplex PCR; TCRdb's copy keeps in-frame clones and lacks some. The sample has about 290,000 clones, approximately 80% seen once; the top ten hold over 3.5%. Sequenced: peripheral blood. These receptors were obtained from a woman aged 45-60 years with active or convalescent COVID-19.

DNA of the CDR3: TGTGCCAGCAGTAGGGGCAGTGGCAATCAGCCCCAGCATTTT. As protein: CASSRGSGNQPQHF. The rearrangement uses TRBV28 and TRBJ1-5; possible D gene TRBD1, 5 bases. Trimming left V 5 bases short and J 2 bases short, with 10 bases between. The V gene's germline CDR1 is MDHEN and CDR2 SYDVKM. The CDR3 consists of 14 residues.

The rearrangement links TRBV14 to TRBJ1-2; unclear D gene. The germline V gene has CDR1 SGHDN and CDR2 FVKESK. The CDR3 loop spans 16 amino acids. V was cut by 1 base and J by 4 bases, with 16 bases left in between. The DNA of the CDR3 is TGTGCCAGCAGCCAAGCCGACCAGGTTTTTGGCTATGGCTACACCTTC. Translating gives CASSQADQVFGYGYTF. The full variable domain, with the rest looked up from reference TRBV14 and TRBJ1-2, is EAGVTQFPSHSVIEKGQTVTLRCDPISGHDNLYWYRRVMGKEIKFLLHFVKESKQDESGMPNNRFLAERTGGTYSTLKVQPAELEDSGVYFCASSQADQVFGYGYTFGSGTRLTVV.

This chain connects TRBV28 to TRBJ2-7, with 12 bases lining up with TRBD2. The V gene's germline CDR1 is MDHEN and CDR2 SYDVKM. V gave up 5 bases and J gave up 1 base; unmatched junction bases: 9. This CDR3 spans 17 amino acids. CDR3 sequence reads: CASSLGLAGSASYEQYF. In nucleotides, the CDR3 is TGTGCCAGCAGTCTCGGACTAGCGGGAAGCGCATCCTACGAGCAGTACTTC.

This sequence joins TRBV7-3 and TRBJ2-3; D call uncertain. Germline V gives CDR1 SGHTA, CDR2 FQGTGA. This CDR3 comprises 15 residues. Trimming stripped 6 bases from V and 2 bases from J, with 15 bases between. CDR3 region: CASSQMASNTDTQYF. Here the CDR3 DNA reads TGTGCCAGCAGTCAGATGGCTAGTAACACAGATACGCAGTATTTT. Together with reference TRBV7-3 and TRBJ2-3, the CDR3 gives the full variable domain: GAGVSQTPSNKVTEKGKYVELRCDPISGHTALYWYRQSLGQGPEFLIYFQGTGAADDSGLPNDRFFAVRPEGSVSTLKIQRTERGDSAVYLCASSQMASNTDTQYFGPGTRLTVL.

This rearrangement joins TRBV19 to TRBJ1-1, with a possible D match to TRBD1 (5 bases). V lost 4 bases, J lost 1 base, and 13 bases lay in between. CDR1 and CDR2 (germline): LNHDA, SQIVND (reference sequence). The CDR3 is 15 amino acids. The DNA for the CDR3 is TGTGCCAGTAGTACCCCGATTGGGGCGAACACTGAAGCTTTCTTT. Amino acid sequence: CASSTPIGANTEAFF.

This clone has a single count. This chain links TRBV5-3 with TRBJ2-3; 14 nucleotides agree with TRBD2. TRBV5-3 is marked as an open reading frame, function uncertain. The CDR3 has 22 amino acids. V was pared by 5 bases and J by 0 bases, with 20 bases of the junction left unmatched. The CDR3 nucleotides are TGTGCCAGAAGTACTACTCTAGGGACTAGCGGGAGAAGGTGGTACAGCACAGATACGCAGTATTTT. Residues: CARSTTLGTSGRRWYSTDTQYF.

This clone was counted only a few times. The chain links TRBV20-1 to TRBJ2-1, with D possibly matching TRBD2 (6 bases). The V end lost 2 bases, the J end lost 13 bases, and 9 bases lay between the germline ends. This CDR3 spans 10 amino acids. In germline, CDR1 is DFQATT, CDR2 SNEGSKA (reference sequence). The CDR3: CSARRDSQFF. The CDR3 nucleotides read TGCAGTGCTAGACGGGACTCACAGTTCTTC.

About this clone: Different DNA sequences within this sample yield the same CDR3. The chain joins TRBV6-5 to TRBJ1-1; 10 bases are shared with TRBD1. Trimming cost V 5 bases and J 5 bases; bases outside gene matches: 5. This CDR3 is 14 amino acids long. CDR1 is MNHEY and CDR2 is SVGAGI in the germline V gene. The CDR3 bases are TGTGCCAGCAGTCGGACAGGGGGGCGGACTGAAGCTTTCTTT. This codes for CASSRTGGRTEAFF.

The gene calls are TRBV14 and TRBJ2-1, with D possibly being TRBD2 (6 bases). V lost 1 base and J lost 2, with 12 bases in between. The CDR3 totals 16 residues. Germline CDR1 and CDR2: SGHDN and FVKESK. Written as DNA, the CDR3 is TGTGCCAGCAGCCAAGTGGGCGGGACCACCTACAATGAGCAGTTCTTC. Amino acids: CASSQVGGTTYNEQFF.

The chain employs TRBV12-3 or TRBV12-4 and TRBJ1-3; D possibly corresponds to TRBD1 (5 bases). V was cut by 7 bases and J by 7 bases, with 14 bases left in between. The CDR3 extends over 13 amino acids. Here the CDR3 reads CASTPGGANTIYF. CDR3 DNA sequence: TGTGCCAGCACCCCGGGAGGGGCGAACACCATATATTTT.

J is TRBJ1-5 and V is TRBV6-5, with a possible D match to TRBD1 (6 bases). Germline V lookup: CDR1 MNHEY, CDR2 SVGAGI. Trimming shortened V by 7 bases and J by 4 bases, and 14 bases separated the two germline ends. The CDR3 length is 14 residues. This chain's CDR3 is CASMQGGTNQPQHF. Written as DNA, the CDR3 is TGTGCCAGCATGCAGGGAGGGACAAATCAGCCCCAGCATTTT.

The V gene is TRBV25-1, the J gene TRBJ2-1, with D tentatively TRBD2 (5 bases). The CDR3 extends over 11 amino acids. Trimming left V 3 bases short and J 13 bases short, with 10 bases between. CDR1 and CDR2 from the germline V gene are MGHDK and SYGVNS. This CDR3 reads CASSDRASQFF. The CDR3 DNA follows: TGTGCCAGCAGTGATCGGGCTAGCCAGTTCTTC.

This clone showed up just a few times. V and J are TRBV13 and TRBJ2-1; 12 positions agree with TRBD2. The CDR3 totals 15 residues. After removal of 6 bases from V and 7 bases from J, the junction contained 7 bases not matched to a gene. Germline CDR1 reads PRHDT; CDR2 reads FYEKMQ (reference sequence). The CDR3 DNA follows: TGTGCCAGCAGGCCCCTAGCGGGAGGGAAGAATGAGCAGTTCTTC. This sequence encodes CASRPLAGGKNEQFF.

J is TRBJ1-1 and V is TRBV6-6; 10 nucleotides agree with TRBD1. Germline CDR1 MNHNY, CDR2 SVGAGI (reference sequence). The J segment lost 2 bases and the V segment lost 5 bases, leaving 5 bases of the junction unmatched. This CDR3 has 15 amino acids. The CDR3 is CASSHWDRGNTEAFF. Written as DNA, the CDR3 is TGTGCCAGCAGTCACTGGGACAGGGGTAACACTGAAGCTTTCTTT.

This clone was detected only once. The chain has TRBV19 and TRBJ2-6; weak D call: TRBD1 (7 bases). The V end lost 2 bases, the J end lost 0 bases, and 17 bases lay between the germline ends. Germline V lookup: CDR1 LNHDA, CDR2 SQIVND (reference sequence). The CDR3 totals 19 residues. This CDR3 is CASSIQAGGSDSGANVLTF. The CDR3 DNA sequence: TGTGCCAGTAGTATACAAGCAGGGGGGTCGGACTCTGGGGCCAACGTCCTGACTTTC.

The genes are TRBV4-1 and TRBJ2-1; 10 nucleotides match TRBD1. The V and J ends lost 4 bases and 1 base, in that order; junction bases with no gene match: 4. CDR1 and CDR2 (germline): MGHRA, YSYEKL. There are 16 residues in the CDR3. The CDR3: CASSPGTGASYNEQFF. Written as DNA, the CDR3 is TGCGCCAGCAGCCCTGGGACAGGGGCTTCCTACAATGAGCAGTTCTTC.

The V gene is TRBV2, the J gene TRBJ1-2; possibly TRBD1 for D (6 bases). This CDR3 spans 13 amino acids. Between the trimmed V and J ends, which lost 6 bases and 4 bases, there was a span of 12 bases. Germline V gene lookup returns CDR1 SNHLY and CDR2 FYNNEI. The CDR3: CASSLGQPYGYTF. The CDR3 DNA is TGTGCCAGCAGCCTCGGACAGCCCTATGGCTACACCTTC.

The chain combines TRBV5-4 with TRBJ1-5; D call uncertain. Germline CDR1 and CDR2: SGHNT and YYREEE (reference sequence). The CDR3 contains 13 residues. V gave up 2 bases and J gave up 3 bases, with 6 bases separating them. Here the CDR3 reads CASSFGINQPQHF. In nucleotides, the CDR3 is TGTGCCAGCAGCTTCGGGATCAATCAGCCCCAGCATTTT.

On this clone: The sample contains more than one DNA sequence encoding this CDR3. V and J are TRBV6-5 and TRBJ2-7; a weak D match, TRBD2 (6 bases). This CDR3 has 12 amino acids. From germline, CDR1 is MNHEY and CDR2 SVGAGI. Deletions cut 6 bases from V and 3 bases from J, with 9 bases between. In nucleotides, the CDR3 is TGTGCCAGCAGGTCGGAGGGCTACGAGCAGTACTTC. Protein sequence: CASRSEGYEQYF.